The sequence of this T cell receptor (beta chain) was determined in a study of blood T cell repertoires in COVID-19. Overall study: Sites across the United States, Italy and Spain contributed samples from acute and convalescent COVID-19. PBMCs, B-cell-depleted T cells, or T cells were the source of the cDNA or gDNA that made up the material.

Germline V gives CDR1 SGHTA, CDR2 FQGNSA. This CDR3 is built from 14 residues. V shed 5 bases and J shed 6 bases, with 13 bases lying between them. Authors' data handling: From reference gene primer amplification, estimates of nucleated cell counts were derived. Profiling relied on immunoSEQ multiplex PCR, and the TCRdb table lists in-frame clones only, not all of them. V, J and clone size derive from that table, while D and trimming were established from the DNA sequence. The sample lists roughly 160,000 clones, over 80% seen once, with roughly 4% in the top ten. The specimen sequenced was peripheral blood. This chain links TRBV7-2 with TRBJ1-4, with D unclear. The origin of this receptor is a woman aged 60-75 years who had recovered from COVID-19. The CDR3 protein is CASSLSFFDEKLFF. CDR3 nucleotide sequence: TGTGCCAGCAGCCTTAGTTTTTTTGATGAAAAACTGTTTTTT. The full variable domain, rest sourced from reference TRBV7-2 and TRBJ1-4, is GAGVSQSPSNKVTEKGKDVELRCDPISGHTALYWYRQSLGQGLEFLIYFQGNSAPDKSGLPSDRFSAERTGGSVSTLTIQRTQQEDSAVYLCASSLSFFDEKLFFGSGTQLSVL.